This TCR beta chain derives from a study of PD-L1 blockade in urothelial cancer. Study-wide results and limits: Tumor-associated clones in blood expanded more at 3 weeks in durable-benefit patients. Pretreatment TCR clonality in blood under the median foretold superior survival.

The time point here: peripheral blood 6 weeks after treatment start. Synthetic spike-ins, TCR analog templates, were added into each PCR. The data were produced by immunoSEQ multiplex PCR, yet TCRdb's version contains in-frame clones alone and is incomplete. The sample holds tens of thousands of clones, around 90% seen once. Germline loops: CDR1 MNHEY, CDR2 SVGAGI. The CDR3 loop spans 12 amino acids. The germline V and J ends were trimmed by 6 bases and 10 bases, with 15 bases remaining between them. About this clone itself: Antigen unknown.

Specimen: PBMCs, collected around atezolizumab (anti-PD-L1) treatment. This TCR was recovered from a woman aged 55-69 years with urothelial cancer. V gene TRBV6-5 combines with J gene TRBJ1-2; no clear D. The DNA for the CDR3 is TGTGCCAGCAGCCGGGATGCAGTCCACTACACCTTC. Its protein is CASSRDAVHYTF.